The following is a T cell receptor (beta chain) sequence with its context. The data are from a study of radiation and T cells in renal cell carcinoma. Trimming shortened V by 1 base and J by 7 bases, and 14 bases separated the two germline ends. Germline V CDR1 and CDR2: SGHAT, FQDESV (reference sequence). The CDR3 has 16 residues. Measured with immunoSEQ multiplex PCR; TCRdb has only the in-frame clones, and not every one. The sample lists around 77,000 clones, approximately 87% occurring once. As to time point: blood 4 weeks post-SBRT, at nephrectomy. The treatment denotes: 15 Gy SBRT to primary tumor, nephrectomy 4 weeks later.

This chain joins TRBV11-1 and TRBJ1-6, with a weak D call TRBD1 (5 bases). Sequenced material: blood, taken from a patient whose treatment included radiotherapy and nephrectomy. This sequence was found in a woman aged 60-75 years with renal cell carcinoma. CDR3 nucleotide sequence: TGTGCCAGCAGCTTAGATCGAGGGGATCCAAATTCACCCCTCCACTTT. It yields the protein CASSLDRGDPNSPLHF.